The 23 T cell receptor beta chains below were found in one sample sequenced in a study of blood T cell repertoires in COVID-19. TCRdb's table, derived via immunoSEQ multiplex PCR, lists solely in-frame clones and lacks some. The sample includes 130,000 or so clones, 88% of them seen just once. The sample taken for sequencing was peripheral blood. The receptors originated from a human donor in a cohort sampled during active COVID-19.

This chain connects TRBV7-9 to TRBJ2-1; 7 bases are a match to TRBD2. Germline CDR1 and CDR2: SEHNR and FQNEAQ (reference sequence). The CDR3 is made up of 14 amino acids. The trim removed 1 base at V and 6 bases at J, leaving 3 bases unmatched. The CDR3 region is CASSLGLAANEQFF. The CDR3 region has the DNA TGTGCCAGCAGCTTAGGTCTAGCGGCCAATGAGCAGTTCTTC.

The rearrangement links TRBV7-8 to TRBJ2-1; D might be TRBD2 (6 bases). CDR3 size: 16 residues. Germline V gene sequence: CDR1 SGHVS, CDR2 FQNEAQ. V gave up 3 bases and J gave up 7 bases, with 19 bases separating them. The CDR3 loop is CASSFSTGTLWNEQFF. Here the CDR3 DNA reads TGTGCCAGCAGCTTCTCTACCGGGACTCTATGGAATGAGCAGTTCTTC.

The gene calls are TRBV24-1 and TRBJ2-1; TRBD2 is a possible D gene (6 bases). The CDR3 totals 15 residues. Per germline, CDR1 KGHDR and CDR2 SFDVKD. The germline V and J ends were trimmed by 0 bases and 6 bases, with 11 bases remaining between them. DNA for the CDR3: TGTGCCACCAGTGATTTGATCGGAGGGGCCAATGAGCAGTTCTTC. It codes for CATSDLIGGANEQFF.

The rearrangement uses TRBV5-8 and TRBJ2-6; no clear D gene. CDR3 size: 17 residues. V was pared by 0 bases and J by 0 bases, with 10 bases between. CDR1 is SGHTS and CDR2 is YDEGEE in the germline V gene. CDR3 DNA: TGTGCCAGCAGCTTGGTTACCTTCAGCTCTGGGGCCAACGTCCTGACTTTC. It specifies CASSLVTFSSGANVLTF.

The V and J genes are TRBV5-5 and TRBJ1-5; maybe TRBD1 (5 bases). V lost 0 bases and J 4 bases, leaving 11 bases between the germline ends. The CDR3 is 15 amino acids. The germline gives CDR1 SGHKS, CDR2 YYEKEE (reference sequence). The CDR3 DNA reads as TGTGCCAGCAGCTTGGGACAGAATATTAATCAGCCCCAGCATTTT. Translation: CASSLGQNINQPQHF.

This chain uses TRBV28 with TRBJ2-3; 11 bases are a match to TRBD2. The length of the CDR3 is 16 residues. CDR1 and CDR2 from the germline V gene are MDHEN and SYDVKM. J was trimmed by 3 bases and V by 5 bases; bases with no gene match: 7. CDR3 DNA sequence: TGTGCCAGCAGTCCCAATCGACTAGCGGGAACAGATACGCAGTATTTT. Encoded protein: CASSPNRLAGTDTQYF.

V gene TRBV6-1 combines with J gene TRBJ1-5; D might be TRBD1 (6 bases). In germline, CDR1 is MNHNS, CDR2 SASEGT. The CDR3 totals 13 residues. The germline V and J ends were trimmed by 3 bases and 9 bases, with 12 bases remaining between them. As DNA, the CDR3 is TGTGCCAGCAGTGACCCTCTCAGGGGGCCCCAGCATTTT. Translation: CASSDPLRGPQHF.

The chain has TRBV29-1 and TRBJ2-1; weak D call: TRBD2 (5 bases). V dropped 3 bases and J dropped 15 bases, with 18 bases sitting between them. CDR1 is SQVTM and CDR2 is ANQGSEA in the germline V gene. This CDR3 is 12 amino acids long. Here the CDR3 DNA reads TGCAGCGTTGAGGCCGGACTCATACCACGGTTCTTC. Translating gives CSVEAGLIPRFF.

This rearrangement joins TRBV19 to TRBJ2-7; 7 bases agree with TRBD2. The germline V gene has CDR1 LNHDA and CDR2 SQIVND (reference sequence). V shed 6 bases and J 0 bases; nucleotides not matched to a gene: 14. The CDR3 runs 17 residues. CDR3 nucleotides: TGTGCCAGTAGCCCTCGGGCTAGCGGCCGTGGCTCCTACGAGCAGTACTTC. This sequence encodes CASSPRASGRGSYEQYF. The full variable domain, with the rest looked up from reference TRBV19 and TRBJ2-7, is DGGITQSPKYLFRKEGQNVTLSCEQNLNHDAMYWYRQDPGQGLRLIYYSQIVNDFQKGDIAEGYSVSREKKESFPLTVTSAQKNPTAFYLCASSPRASGRGSYEQYFGPGTRLTVT.

The rearrangement links TRBV3-1 (or the pseudogene TRBV3-2) to TRBJ2-5, with 10 bases aligning to TRBD2. The CDR3 length is 17 residues. V gave up 0 bases and J gave up 1 base; unmatched junction bases: 5. The germline gives CDR1 LGHDT, CDR2 YNNKEL (reference sequence). The chain's CDR3 is CASSQDFLAGVQETQYF. The CDR3 DNA sequence: TGTGCCAGCAGCCAAGATTTTCTAGCGGGGGTCCAAGAGACCCAGTACTTC.

V is TRBV28 and J is TRBJ1-5; D is possibly TRBD1 (6 bases). The CDR3 consists of 16 residues. V was trimmed by 6 bases and J by 5 bases, leaving 20 bases between them. CDR1 MDHEN and CDR2 SYDVKM come from the germline V gene. As DNA, the CDR3 is TGTGCCAGCAGGGAGCGGGGGGCAGGCGTAGATCAGCCCCAGCATTTT. This codes for CASRERGAGVDQPQHF.

This clone showed up just a few times. This chain connects TRBV19 to TRBJ1-6; D is uncertain. Deletions cut 3 bases from V and 3 bases from J, with 6 bases between. The CDR3 runs to 14 residues. CDR1 is LNHDA and CDR2 is SQIVND in the germline V gene (reference sequence). CDR3 sequence: CASSIVLYNSPLHF. CDR3 DNA: TGTGCCAGTAGTATCGTACTCTATAATTCACCCCTCCACTTT.

The gene calls are TRBV18 and TRBJ2-7; perhaps TRBD1 as D (5 bases). CDR3 length: 13 amino acids. V lost 8 bases, J lost 11 bases, and 22 bases lay in between. The germline V gene has CDR1 KGHSH and CDR2 LQKENI. CDR3 residues: CASRDTLQGHKYF. CDR3 in DNA: TGTGCCAGCCGCGACACCTTACAAGGACATAAGTACTTC.

A remark on this clone: A junction boundary mismatches the germline segment, possibly from a read error. The gene calls are TRBV7-7 and TRBJ2-3, with 7 positions matching TRBD2. This CDR3 has 15 residues. Germline-derived CDR1 and CDR2 are SSHAT and FNYEAQ (reference sequence). CDR3 loop: CASSLYGGSTDTQYF. The CDR3 nucleotides are TGTGCTAGCAGCTTATACGGGGGGAGCACAGATACGCAGTATTTT.

The count of this clone is one. The J gene is TRBJ2-7, the V gene TRBV23-1, with D possibly TRBD2 on 5 matching bases. TRBV23-1 belongs to the ORF category, with a function that is uncertain. This CDR3 comprises 17 residues. The V and J ends lost 1 base and 3 bases respectively, with 19 bases between them. The CDR3 coding sequence is TGCGCCAGCAGTCAATTTCAAAATGCACTAGTTGTCTACGAGCAGTACTTC. It yields the protein CASSQFQNALVVYEQYF.

The CDR3 region is CASSLRLAGGLETQYF. The CDR3 bases are TGTGCCAGCAGCTTGCGCCTAGCGGGGGGGCTGGAGACCCAGTACTTC. This chain links TRBV5-4 with TRBJ2-5, with 12 positions matching TRBD2. The CDR3 loop spans 16 amino acids. The V and J ends lost 1 base and 5 bases, in that order; junction bases with no gene match: 6. The germline gives CDR1 SGHNT, CDR2 YYREEE (reference sequence).

The chain recombines TRBV3-1 (or the pseudogene TRBV3-2) with TRBJ2-1; the D gene is possibly TRBD1 (5 bases). The CDR3 covers 15 residues. Germline lookup yields CDR1 LGHDT and CDR2 YNNKEL (reference sequence). Trimming left V 4 bases short and J 7 bases short, with 17 bases between. CDR3 bases: TGTGCCAGCAGCCTCAGGGTGTCAGAAACAAATGAGCAGTTCTTC. It encodes CASSLRVSETNEQFF.

The V and J genes are TRBV4-1 and TRBJ2-4, with D uncertain. Deletions cut 0 bases from V and 6 bases from J, with 12 bases between. CDR3 size: 15 residues. The V gene's germline CDR1 is MGHRA and CDR2 YSYEKL. The CDR3 loop reads CASSQEMDPGNIQYF. In DNA, the CDR3 is TGCGCCAGCAGCCAAGAAATGGATCCGGGAAACATTCAGTACTTC.

The chain couples TRBV6-1 to TRBJ2-7, with 7 bases identical to TRBD1. The germline CDR1 and CDR2 sequences are MNHNS and SASEGT. The V segment lost 2 bases and the J segment 2 bases; nucleotides outside the gene matches: 6. The CDR3 totals 15 residues. CDR3 nucleotide sequence: TGTGCCAGCAGTGAATACAGGGGACCGACCTACGAGCAGTACTTC. This encodes CASSEYRGPTYEQYF.

The chain couples TRBV24-1 to TRBJ2-1; possible D gene TRBD2, 6 bases. The CDR3 is 17 amino acids. Per germline, CDR1 KGHDR and CDR2 SFDVKD. Trimming shortened V by 4 bases and J by 4 bases, and 19 bases separated the two germline ends. CDR3 residues: CATSERTGTPGYNEQFF. As DNA, the CDR3 is TGTGCCACCAGTGAGCGGACCGGGACTCCCGGATACAATGAGCAGTTCTTC.

The V and J genes are TRBV19 and TRBJ1-6; D may be TRBD1 (6 bases). Trimming shortened V by 4 bases and J by 0 bases, and 10 bases separated the two germline ends. Looked up from germline, CDR1 is LNHDA and CDR2 is SQIVND (reference sequence). The CDR3 length is 16 residues. The CDR3 sequence is CASSTRGSSYNSPLHF. The CDR3 nucleotides read TGTGCCAGTAGTACCAGGGGTAGCTCCTATAATTCACCCCTCCACTTT.

The rearrangement links TRBV3-1 (or the pseudogene TRBV3-2) to TRBJ2-2, with D maybe TRBD1 (5 bases). The CDR3 loop spans 16 amino acids. The germline V and J ends were trimmed by 5 bases and 1 base, with 14 bases remaining between them. Germline lookup yields CDR1 LGHDT and CDR2 YNNKEL (reference sequence). The CDR3 region is CASSSRRGMNTGELFF. The CDR3 bases are TGTGCCAGCAGCTCACGTAGGGGTATGAACACCGGGGAGCTGTTTTTT.

V gene TRBV11-2 combines with J gene TRBJ1-1, with a possible D match to TRBD1 (5 bases). Per the germline V gene, CDR1 is SGHAT and CDR2 is FQNNGV. This CDR3 comprises 13 residues. The germline V and J ends were trimmed by 8 bases and 5 bases, with 15 bases remaining between them. CDR3 sequence: CASGLSGPTEAFF. CDR3 bases: TGTGCCAGCGGCCTATCAGGGCCTACTGAAGCTTTCTTT.